The T cell receptor (beta chain) under discussion was sequenced for a study of cytomegalovirus exposure and HLA in healthy donors. Study-level findings and limits: When a later analysis compared HLA-associated TCR beta chains with equally common others, the HLA-associated chains turned out to be more clonally expanded and to have lower generation probabilities.

Trimming removed 6 bases from V and 8 bases from J, with 11 bases in between. Germline lookup yields CDR1 MNHNY and CDR2 SVGAGI (reference sequence). The CDR3 loop spans 12 amino acids. This clone was seen a single time. What it binds is unknown. Amplification used 60 Vbeta primers and 13 Jbeta primers. The assay was immunoSEQ multiplex PCR, and TCRdb's table has in-frame clones only and misses some. The sample lists around 280,000 clones, 85% to 90% seen once, with around 2.1% in the top ten. The specimen was PBMCs. The rearrangement uses TRBV6-6 and TRBJ2-1, with D perhaps matching TRBD2 (6 bases). The sequence was obtained from a woman younger than 30 in good health and CMV-seronegative. As DNA, the CDR3 is TGTGCCAGCAGAGGGGACTTCTATGAGCAGTTCTTC. Its translation is CASRGDFYEQFF.